This T cell receptor beta chain was sequenced during a study of blood T cell repertoires in COVID-19. Study-wide background: Sources were T cells, B-cell-depleted T cells, or PBMCs; the material itself was cDNA or gDNA.

V shed 4 bases, J shed 6 bases, and the junction held 9 bases outside the gene matches. The CDR3 loop spans 14 amino acids. Looked up from germline, CDR1 is SGHRS and CDR2 is YFSETQ. In the original processing: Nucleated cell number was recorded as an estimate derived from reference gene primer amplification. Profiled with immunoSEQ multiplex PCR; TCRdb holds only in-frame clones, not every one. That table is the source of V, J and clone size, and D and trimming were worked out from the DNA. This sample has over 80,000 clones, with 90% found just once. This sequence was found in a man aged 55 to 70 with acute or convalescent COVID-19. Sequencing was carried out using peripheral blood. This chain links TRBV5-1 with TRBJ2-7; 8 nucleotides agree with TRBD1. The CDR3 coding sequence is TGCGCCAGCAGCGGGGGGACAGGTCAGGGCGAGCAGTACTTC. It yields the protein CASSGGTGQGEQYF.